The T cell receptor beta chain described here comes from a study of T cell repertoires in cytomegalovirus infection. Study details: Indications of both CMV infection and matching HLA type were provided by public TCR beta signatures. General study results and limits: HLA-C-restricted, CMV-specific TCR beta clonotypes were dominant ex vivo. CMV carriers having the relevant HLA were flagged by cumulative public TCR beta family frequency.

CDR1 SGHVS and CDR2 FNYEAQ come from the germline V gene. The CDR3 extends over 16 amino acids. V trimming: 0 bases; J trimming: 4 bases; junction bases outside the gene matches: 4. Comment on this clonotype: The antigen is undetermined.

MiXCR, applied by TCRdb to the reads, yields one record per CDR3 protein. The table records fewer than 200,000 distinct CDR3 sequences, 14% of them present only once. The sample was PBMCs. V gene TRBV7-6 combines with J gene TRBJ2-3; TRBD2 matches at 10 bases. The receptor's source is a human donor in good health (CMV status not recorded). Some clones in this sample may be carry-over from other donors' samples. The CDR3, as DNA: TGTGCCAGCAGCTTAGCGCCTAGCGGGAGATCAGATACGCAGTATTTT. Its protein product is CASSLAPSGRSDTQYF.